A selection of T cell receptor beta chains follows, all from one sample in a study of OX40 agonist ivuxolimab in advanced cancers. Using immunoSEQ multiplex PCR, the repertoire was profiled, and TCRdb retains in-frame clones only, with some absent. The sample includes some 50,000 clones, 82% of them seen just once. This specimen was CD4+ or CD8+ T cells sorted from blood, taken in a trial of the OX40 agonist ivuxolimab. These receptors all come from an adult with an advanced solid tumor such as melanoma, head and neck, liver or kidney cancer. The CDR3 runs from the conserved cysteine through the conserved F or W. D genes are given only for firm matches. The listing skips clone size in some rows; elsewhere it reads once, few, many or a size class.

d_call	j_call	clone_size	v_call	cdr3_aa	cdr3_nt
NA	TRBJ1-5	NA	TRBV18	CASSPGRNQPQHF	TGTGCCAGCTCCCCCGGCCGGAATCAGCCCCAGCATTTT
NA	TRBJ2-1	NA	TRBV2	CASSERLYNEQFF	TGTGCCAGCAGTGAAAGACTCTACAATGAGCAGTTCTTC
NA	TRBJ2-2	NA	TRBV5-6	CASSFNLGAGRTGELFF	TGTGCCAGCAGCTTTAATCTGGGGGCAGGACGCACCGGGGAGCTGTTTTTT
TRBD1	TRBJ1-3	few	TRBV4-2	CASSQEVTGQGRISSGNTIYF	TGTGCCAGCAGCCAAGAGGTAACGGGACAGGGGAGGATCAGCTCTGGAAACACCATATATTTT
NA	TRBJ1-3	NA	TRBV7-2	CASSLGGRGARSGNTIYF	TGTGCCAGCAGCTTAGGGGGTCGGGGGGCGCGTTCTGGAAACACCATATATTTT
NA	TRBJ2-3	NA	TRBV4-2	CASSQLAGGTQYF	TGTGCCAGCAGCCAACTAGCCGGAGGTACGCAGTATTTT
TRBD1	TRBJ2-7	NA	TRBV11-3	CASSPTGQGSFEQYF	TGTGCCAGCAGCCCCACCGGACAGGGCTCTTTCGAGCAGTACTTC
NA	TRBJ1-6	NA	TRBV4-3	CASSQEAPYNSPLHF	TGCGCCAGCAGCCAAGAAGCTCCTTATAATTCACCCCTCCACTTT
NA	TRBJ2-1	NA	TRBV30	CAWRPRPYNEQFF	TGTGCCTGGCGTCCTCGACCCTACAATGAGCAGTTCTTC
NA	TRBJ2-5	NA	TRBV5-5	CASSLSPSFQETQYF	TGTGCCAGCAGCTTGTCTCCCTCTTTCCAAGAGACCCAGTACTTC
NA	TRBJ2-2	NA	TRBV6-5	CASSSGPTGAGELFF	TGTGCCAGCAGTTCAGGGCCCACGGGGGCCGGGGAGCTGTTTTTT
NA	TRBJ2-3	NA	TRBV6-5	CASSYFQGTDTQYF	TGTGCCAGCAGTTACTTTCAGGGCACAGATACGCAGTATTTT
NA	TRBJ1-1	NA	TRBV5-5	CASSLLPQNGATEAFF	TGTGCCAGCAGCTTACTACCTCAGAACGGGGCGACTGAAGCTTTCTTT
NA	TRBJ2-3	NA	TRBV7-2	CASSQGKAQYF	TGTGCCAGCAGCCAGGGGAAGGCGCAGTATTTT
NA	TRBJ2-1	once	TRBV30	CAWNLDGGAYDEQFF	TGTGCCTGGAACCTGGATGGGGGGGCCTATGATGAGCAGTTCTTC
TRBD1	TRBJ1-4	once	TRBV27	CASSFVQGADEKLFF	TGTGCCAGCAGTTTTGTACAGGGGGCCGATGAAAAACTGTTTTTT
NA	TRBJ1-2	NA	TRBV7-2	CASSSSGPANYGYTF	TGTGCCAGCAGCTCCTCGGGGCCAGCTAACTATGGCTACACCTTC
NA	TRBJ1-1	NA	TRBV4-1	CASSPEGVWNTEAFF	TGCGCCAGCAGCCCCGAGGGGGTGTGGAACACTGAAGCTTTCTTT
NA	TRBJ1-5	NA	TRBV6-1	CASSEWGTAPQHF	TGTGCCAGCAGTGAGTGGGGCACCGCGCCCCAGCATTTT
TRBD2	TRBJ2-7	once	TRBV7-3	CASSTRTSGGFYEQYF	TGTGCCAGCAGCACCCGGACTAGCGGGGGCTTCTACGAGCAGTACTTC
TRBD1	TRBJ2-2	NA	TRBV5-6	CASSFDRGGTGELFF	TGTGCCAGCAGCTTTGACAGGGGAGGTACCGGGGAGCTGTTTTTT
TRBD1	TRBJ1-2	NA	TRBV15	CATSGSGQPKDGYTF	TGTGCCACCAGCGGTTCGGGACAGCCGAAGGATGGCTACACCTTC
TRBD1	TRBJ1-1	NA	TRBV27	CASSPQGGGRAFF	TGTGCCAGCAGTCCCCAGGGGGGAGGGAGAGCTTTCTTT
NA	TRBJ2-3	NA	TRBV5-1	CASAAGRGTDTQYF	TGCGCCAGCGCGGCAGGTCGGGGCACAGATACGCAGTATTTT
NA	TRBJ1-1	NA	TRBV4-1	CASRGLLRGTEAFF	TGCGCCAGCAGGGGCTTATTGAGGGGGACTGAAGCTTTCTTT
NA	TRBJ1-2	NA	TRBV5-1	CASSLGQPHGYTF	TGCGCCAGCAGCTTGGGACAGCCTCATGGCTACACCTTC
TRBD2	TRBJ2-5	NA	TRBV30	CAWSLTGLAGLETQYF	TGTGCCTGGAGTCTTACGGGGCTAGCGGGCTTAGAGACCCAGTACTTC
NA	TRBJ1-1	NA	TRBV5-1	CASSPRGPVNTEAFF	TGCGCCAGCAGCCCAAGGGGTCCCGTGAACACTGAAGCTTTCTTT
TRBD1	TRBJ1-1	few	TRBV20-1	CSARGDSQAFF	TGCAGTGCTAGAGGGGACAGCCAAGCTTTCTTT
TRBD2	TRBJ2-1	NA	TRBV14	CASSQGPGTSVNEQFF	TGTGCCAGCAGCCAAGGACCCGGGACTAGCGTGAATGAGCAGTTCTTC
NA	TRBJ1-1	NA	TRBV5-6	CASSLFRDYGTNTEAFF	TGTGCCAGCAGCTTGTTCCGGGACTACGGGACTAACACTGAAGCTTTCTTT
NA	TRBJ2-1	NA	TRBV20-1	CSASGQNEQFF	TGCAGTGCTTCAGGACAGAATGAGCAGTTCTTC
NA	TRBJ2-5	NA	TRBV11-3	CATSLNPGQTQYF	TGTGCCACCTCTCTCAATCCCGGGCAGACCCAGTACTTC
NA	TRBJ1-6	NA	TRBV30	CAWRVRYNSPLHF	TGTGCCTGGAGAGTAAGGTATAATTCACCCCTCCACTTT
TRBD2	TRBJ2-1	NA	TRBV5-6	CASSTKTSGGPGSYNEQFF	TGTGCCAGCAGCACAAAGACTAGCGGGGGGCCTGGCTCCTACAATGAGCAGTTCTTC
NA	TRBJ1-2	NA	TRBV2	CASSDGGYYGYTF	TGTGCCAGCAGTGACGGCGGATACTATGGCTACACCTTC
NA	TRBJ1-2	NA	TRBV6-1	CASRQGGNYGYTF	TGTGCCAGCAGGCAGGGAGGAAACTATGGCTACACCTTC
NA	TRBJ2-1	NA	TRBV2	CASILDGAYNEQFF	TGTGCCAGCATCCTGGACGGGGCCTACAATGAGCAGTTCTTC
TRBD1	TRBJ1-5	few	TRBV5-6	CASSPGTGGSGQPQHF	TGTGCCAGCAGCCCAGGCACAGGGGGATCGGGTCAGCCCCAGCATTTT
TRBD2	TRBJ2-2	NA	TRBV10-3	CAISSGGVTGELFF	TGTGCCATCAGTTCCGGGGGGGTCACCGGGGAGCTGTTTTTT
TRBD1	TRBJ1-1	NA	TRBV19	CASNPDRGRTEAFF	TGTGCCAGTAACCCGGACAGGGGGCGTACTGAAGCTTTCTTT
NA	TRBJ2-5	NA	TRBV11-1	CASSVRVLETQYF	TGTGCCAGCAGCGTCAGGGTTTTGGAGACCCAGTACTTC